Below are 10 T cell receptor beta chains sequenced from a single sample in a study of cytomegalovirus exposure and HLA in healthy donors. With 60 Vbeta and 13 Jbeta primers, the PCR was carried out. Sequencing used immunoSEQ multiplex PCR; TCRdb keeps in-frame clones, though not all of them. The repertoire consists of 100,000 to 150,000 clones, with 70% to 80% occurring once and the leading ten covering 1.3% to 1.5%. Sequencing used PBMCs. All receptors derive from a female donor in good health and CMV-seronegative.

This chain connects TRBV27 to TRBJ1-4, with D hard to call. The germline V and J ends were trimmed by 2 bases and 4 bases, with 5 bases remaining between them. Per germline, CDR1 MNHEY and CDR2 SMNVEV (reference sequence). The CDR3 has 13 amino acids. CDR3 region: CASSLTRNEKLFF. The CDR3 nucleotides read TGTGCCAGCAGTTTAACGCGTAATGAAAAACTGTTTTTT.

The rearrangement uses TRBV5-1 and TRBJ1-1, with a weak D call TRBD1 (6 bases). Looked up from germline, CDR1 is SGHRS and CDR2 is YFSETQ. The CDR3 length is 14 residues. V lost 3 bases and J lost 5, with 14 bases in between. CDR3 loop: CASSSRGFDTEAFF. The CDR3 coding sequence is TGCGCCAGCAGCTCCAGGGGATTTGATACTGAAGCTTTCTTT.

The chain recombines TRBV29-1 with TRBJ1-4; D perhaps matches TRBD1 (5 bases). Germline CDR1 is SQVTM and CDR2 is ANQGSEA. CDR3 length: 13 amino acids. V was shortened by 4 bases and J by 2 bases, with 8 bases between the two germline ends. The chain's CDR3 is CSVARATNEKLFF. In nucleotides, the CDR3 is TGCAGCGTTGCCAGGGCCACTAATGAAAAACTGTTTTTT.

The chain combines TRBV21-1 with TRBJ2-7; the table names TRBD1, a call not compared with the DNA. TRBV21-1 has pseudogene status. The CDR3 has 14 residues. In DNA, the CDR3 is TGTGCCAGCAGCAATGGACAGGAACTCTACGAGCAGTACTTC. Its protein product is CASSNGQELYEQYF.

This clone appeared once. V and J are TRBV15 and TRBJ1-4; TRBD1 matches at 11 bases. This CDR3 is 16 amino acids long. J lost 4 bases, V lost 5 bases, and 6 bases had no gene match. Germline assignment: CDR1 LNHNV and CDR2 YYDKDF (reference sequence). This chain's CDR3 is CATSRDRGYLNEKLFF. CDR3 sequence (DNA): TGTGCCACCAGCCGGGACAGGGGGTACCTTAATGAAAAACTGTTTTTT.

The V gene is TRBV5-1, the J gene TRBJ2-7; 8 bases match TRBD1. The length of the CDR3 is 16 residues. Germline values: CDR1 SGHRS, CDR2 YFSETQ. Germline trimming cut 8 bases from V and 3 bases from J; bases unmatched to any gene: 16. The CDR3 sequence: CARPGQVASVNYEQYF. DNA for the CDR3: TGCGCCAGGCCGGGACAGGTTGCTTCGGTAAACTACGAGCAGTACTTC.

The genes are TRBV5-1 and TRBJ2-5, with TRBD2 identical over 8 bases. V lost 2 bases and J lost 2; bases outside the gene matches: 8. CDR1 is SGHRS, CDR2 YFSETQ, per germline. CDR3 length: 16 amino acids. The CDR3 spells CASSFRLREAQETQYF. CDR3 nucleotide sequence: TGCGCCAGCAGCTTTCGATTGCGGGAGGCTCAAGAGACCCAGTACTTC.

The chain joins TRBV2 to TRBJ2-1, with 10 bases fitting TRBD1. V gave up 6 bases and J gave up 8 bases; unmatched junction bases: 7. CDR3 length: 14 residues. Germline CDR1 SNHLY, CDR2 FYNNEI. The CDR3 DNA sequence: TGTGCCAGCAGGGGACAGGGGAGGGGGCATGAGCAGTTCTTC. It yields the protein CASRGQGRGHEQFF.

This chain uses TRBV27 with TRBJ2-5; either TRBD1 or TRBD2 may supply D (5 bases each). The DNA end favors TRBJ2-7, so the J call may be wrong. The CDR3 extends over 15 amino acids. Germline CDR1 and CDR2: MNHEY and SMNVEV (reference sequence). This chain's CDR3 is CASGLSGMGVYEQYF. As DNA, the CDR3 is TGTGCCAGCGGGTTATCAGGGATGGGAGTCTACGAGCAGTACTTC.

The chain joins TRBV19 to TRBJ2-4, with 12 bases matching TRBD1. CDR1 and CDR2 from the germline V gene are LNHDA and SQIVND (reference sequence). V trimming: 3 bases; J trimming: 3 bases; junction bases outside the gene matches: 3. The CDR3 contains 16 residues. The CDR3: CASSMRDRGHKNIQYF. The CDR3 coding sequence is TGTGCCAGTAGTATGAGGGACAGGGGGCACAAAAACATTCAGTACTTC.